Below, 28 T cell receptor delta chains from the same sample are listed, as sequenced in a study of γδ T cells in repeated Plasmodium falciparum infection. TCRdb made new clone calls on the multiplex PCR reads using CATT. The sample shows tens of thousands of delta-chain clones, approximately 1.5% of them seen only once. Flow sorting of PBMC yielded separate Vgamma9/Vdelta2+ and Vdelta2-negative gammadelta T cell populations for bulk repertoire analysis. Material: gamma-delta T cells from blood. The source is a pool of human donors (malaria-infected and uninfected, not separated).

This clone was seen more than once but under ten times. TCRdb records a much larger clone's protein for this DNA, with a difference at residue 13 that likely arises from a read error; the protein given is the translation of the DNA. This sequence joins TRDV3 and TRDJ1; D unclear. Trimming pared 2 bases from V and 8 bases from J, leaving 36 bases between. The CDR3 is 19 amino acids. Germline values: CDR1 TVYSNPD, CDR2 GDNSRS (reference sequence). CDR3 bases: TGTGCCTTTGGCCGGGGCCCATTCTACGCCCCCGTACCGGCCTCGAAACTCATCTTT. Translating gives CAFGRGPFYAPVPASKLIF.

As concerns this clone: This likely traces to a read error, being one base from a far larger clone. Other DNA variants within this sample encode the same CDR3. The V gene is TRDV1, the J gene TRDJ1, with 11 bases lining up with TRDD3. TCRdb leaves out the J gene; it was filled in here by matching the DNA to germline. Germline CDR1 and CDR2: TSWWSYY and QGS. The CDR3 is 20 amino acids. The trim removed 3 bases at V and 8 bases at J, leaving 23 bases unmatched. DNA for the CDR3: TGTGCTCTTGGGGACCCGTATGCCTACGTGAACTGGGGGATAGACGACAAACTCATCTTT. The encoded protein is CALGDPYAYVNWGIDDKLIF.

This clone was recorded at least ten times. A read error is the likely source, as a far larger clone sits one nucleotide away. This sample also contains other DNA sequences that code for the same CDR3. The J segment was not called; the V segment is TRDV1. From germline, CDR1 is TSWWSYY and CDR2 QGS. This CDR3 contains 22 residues. The CDR3: CALGKTPFFLTNLASPTDKLIF. In nucleotides, the CDR3 is TGTGCTCTCGGGAAGACCCCATTCTTCCTCACCAATTTAGCGTCTCCAACCGATAAGCTCATCTTT.

In this sample, this clone turned up a few times. A much bigger clone sits one base away, suggesting this may be a read error. This chain joins TRDV1 and TRDJ1; possible D gene TRDD3, 5 bases. TCRdb gives no J gene; it was assigned here by matching the DNA to germline. The ends were cut back, 0 bases at V and 0 bases at J, with 17 bases in the middle. The germline V gene encodes CDR1 TSWWSYY and CDR2 QGS. The CDR3 runs 18 residues. CDR3 coding DNA: TGTGCTCTTGGGGAACTGAGGCGGGGACTCCCGTACACCGATAAACTCATCTTT. Amino acid sequence: CALGELRRGLPYTDKLIF.

In regard to this clone: The amino acid sequence in TCRdb belongs to a much larger clone and departs from this DNA's translation at residue 7, likely a sequencing read error; the sequence shown is translated from the DNA. The chain joins TRDV2 to TRDJ1; TRDD3 might be the D (5 bases). The germline V gene has CDR1 GEAIGNYY and CDR2 EKD. V was cut by 5 bases and J by 2 bases, with 20 bases left in between. The CDR3 has 16 amino acids. In nucleotides, the CDR3 is TGTGCCTGTGGCCCGGGGGTACGCGTGGTTACCGATAAACTCATCTTT. This sequence encodes CACGPGVRVVTDKLIF.

This clone showed up many times. This is likely an artifact of a read error, given a far larger clone one base away. The same CDR3 also results from other DNA sequences found in this sample. This sequence joins TRDV1 and TRDJ1; possibly TRDD3 for D (6 bases). This CDR3 contains 12 residues. The germline gives CDR1 TSWWSYY, CDR2 QGS. The V end lost 6 bases, the J end lost 2 bases, and 7 bases lay between the germline ends. The CDR3 region has the DNA TGTGCTCTTGGTGGGGATACCGATAAACTCATCTTT. Translation gives CALGGDTDKLIF.

The sample holds many counts of this clone. The chain couples TRDV2 to TRDJ1; 10 bases are shared with TRDD3. The CDR3 is 19 amino acids. With V trimmed by 0 bases and J by 0 bases, 12 bases remained unmatched. Germline loops: CDR1 GEAIGNYY, CDR2 EKD. CDR3 DNA: TGTGCCTGTGACACCGTACATTCGGGGGATACGGAGTACACCGATAAACTCATCTTT. This translates into CACDTVHSGDTEYTDKLIF.

In its sample, this clone was seen many times. TCRdb shows a much larger clone's protein in place of this DNA's translation, and the two differ at residue 11, likely through a read error; the protein shown is translated from the DNA. V gene TRDV1 combines with J gene TRDJ1; D is uncertain. CDR1 TSWWSYY and CDR2 QGS come from the germline V gene. V lost 3 bases to trimming and J lost 1 base, with 24 bases between them. CDR3 length equals 19 residues. The CDR3, as DNA: TGTGCTCTTGGGGATCCGGGACCCCCACACTCCCTTTGCACCGATAAACTCATCTTT. It translates to CALGDPGPPHSLCTDKLIF.

This clone showed up just a few times. One base separates it from a far larger clone, so it is likely a read error. Other DNA sequences in this sample translate to the same CDR3. The chain is built from TRDV1 and TRDJ1; tentative D call: TRDD3 (6 bases). No J gene was available from TCRdb, and it was assigned here by a germline match of the DNA. CDR3 length equals 12 residues. Germline V gives CDR1 TSWWSYY, CDR2 QGS. CDR3 DNA sequence: TGTGCCCTTGGGGGGTGGACCGATAAACTCATCTTT. This gives the protein CALGGWTDKLIF.

This clone appeared a few times. Translating this DNA gives a protein that differs at residue 14 from the TCRdb one, which belongs to a much larger clone; a read error is likely, and the protein shown is this translation. The chain uses TRDV1 and TRDJ1, with 10 bases matching TRDD3. TCRdb leaves out the J gene; it was filled in here by matching the DNA to germline. Trimming at V came to 4 bases and at J to 4 bases, leaving 18 bases not matched to a gene. The CDR3 totals 19 residues. Germline lookup yields CDR1 TSWWSYY and CDR2 QGS. The CDR3 sequence is CALGGFDNYVLGDVDKLIF. The CDR3 DNA is TGTGCTCTTGGGGGATTCGATAACTACGTACTGGGGGATGTCGATAAACTCATCTTT.

There are many counts of this clone. This likely traces to a read error, being one base from a far larger clone. Other DNA sequences within the sample encode an identical CDR3. The CDR3 nucleotides are TGTGCCTGTGACACCGTCCCTACCGGGGGATACACCGATAAACTCATCTTT. Encoded protein: CACDTVPTGGYTDKLIF. V gene TRDV2 combines with J gene TRDJ1; 7 bases map to TRDD3. Trimming removed 0 bases from V and 0 bases from J; junction bases left unmatched: 9. This CDR3 contains 17 residues. In germline, CDR1 is GEAIGNYY, CDR2 EKD.

Note on this clone: TCRdb's entry gives the protein of a much larger clone, which mismatches this DNA's translation at residue 18, likely from a read error; the protein reported here is translated from the DNA. The J gene was not called, though the V gene is TRAV38-2/DV8; the table gives TRDD3 as D, unverified against the DNA. The CDR3 contains 20 residues. CDR1 is TSESDYY, CDR2 QEAYKQQN, per germline. This chain's CDR3 is CAYRSWYHVGTGGHTDKPIF. The CDR3, as DNA: TGTGCTTATAGGAGTTGGTACCACGTCGGTACTGGGGGCCACACCGATAAACCCATCTTT.

This clone turned up a few times. TCRdb has a much larger clone's protein, which differs at residue 6 from the translation of this DNA, likely because of a read error; what is shown is the protein translated from the DNA. The gene calls are TRDV1 and TRDJ1, with TRDD3 matching over 9 bases. With V trimmed by 3 bases and J by 0 bases, 26 bases remained unmatched. CDR1 TSWWSYY and CDR2 QGS come from the germline V gene. This CDR3 has 23 amino acids. The CDR3 spells CALGEAVLPSAMGIRANTDKLIF. Written as DNA, the CDR3 is TGTGCTCTTGGGGAGGCTGTCCTGCCTTCCGCGATGGGGATACGCGCTAACACCGATAAACTCATCTTT.

This clone was recorded many times. This DNA's translation differs at residue 14 from TCRdb's protein, which comes from a much larger clone; a read error is likely, and the protein shown is translated from the DNA. The rearrangement joins TRDV2 to TRDJ1, with D perhaps TRDD3 (6 bases). The CDR3 has 18 residues. CDR1 is GEAIGNYY, CDR2 EKD, per germline. The chain's CDR3 is CACDTVRGTQLYTVKLIF. CDR3 bases: TGTGCCTGTGACACCGTCCGGGGGACCCAATTGTACACCGTTAAACTCATCTTT.

A remark on this clone: A much larger clone differs by one base, so this may be a read error. The rearrangement links TRDV1 to TRDJ1, with TRDD3 matching over 13 bases. This CDR3 is 24 amino acids long. Germline V gene data show CDR1 as TSWWSYY and CDR2 as QGS. Losses at the gene ends were 0 bases for V and 3 bases for J; bases not matched to a gene: 25. The CDR3 sequence is CALGELHCFLPYSTGGYAPDKLIF. The DNA of the CDR3 is TGTGCTCTTGGGGAACTCCACTGCTTCCTACCCTATAGTACTGGGGGATACGCTCCCGATAAACTCATCTTT.

To note about this clone: It is likely a read error: a sequence one base away is far more abundant. The sample contains more than one DNA sequence encoding this CDR3. Here the CDR3 DNA reads TGTGCCTTTTTTCGGGGACCGTACTGGGGGACCTTGTACACCGATAAACTCATCTTT. Translation: CAFFRGPYWGTLYTDKLIF. The chain employs TRDV3 and TRDJ1, with TRDD3 matching 9 bases. The CDR3 is 19 residues long. Trimming cost V 2 bases and J 0 bases; bases outside gene matches: 19. CDR1 is TVYSNPD and CDR2 is GDNSRS in the germline V gene (reference sequence). The whole variable domain, filled in from reference TRDV3 and TRDJ1, reads CDKVTQSSPDQTVASGSEVVLLCTYDTVYSNPDLFWYRIRPDYSFQFVFYGDNSRSEGADFTQGRFSVKHILTQKAFHLVISPVRTEDSATYYCAFFRGPYWGTLYTDKLIFGKGTRVTVEP.

Remarks on this clone: TCRdb's protein for this DNA is that of a much larger clone and differs from the translation at residue 15, likely a read error; the protein shown is the DNA translation. The rearrangement links TRDV1 to TRDJ1; 8 nucleotides match TRDD3. The CDR3 sequence is 18 residues long. The V gene's germline CDR1 is TSWWSYY and CDR2 QGS. The DNA of the CDR3 is TGTGCTCTTGGGGAACTAAAATGGGGGATGTCCGACACCGATCAACTCATCTTT. Its translation is CALGELKWGMSDTDQLIF.

This clone was detected a few times. This likely stems from a read error, as it lies one base from a far larger clone. Other nucleotide sequences in the sample specify the same CDR3. The V call is TRAV38-2/DV8, the J call TRDJ1; TRDD2 matches at 8 bases. TCRdb does not report a J gene; here it was assigned by matching the DNA to germline references. The CDR3 spans 21 residues. Germline V gives CDR1 TSESDYY, CDR2 QEAYKQQN. J gave up 0 bases and V 2 bases, and 21 bases lay outside the gene matches. The CDR3 DNA sequence: TGTGCTTATAGGAGGGTCTTCCTACGGGGTGGGGGGCCCTACTACACCGATAAACTCATCTTT. Amino acid sequence: CAYRRVFLRGGGPYYTDKLIF.

Regarding this clone: It differs at one base from a far larger clone, so likely a read error. As DNA, the CDR3 is TGTGCTCTTGGGTATTTCCCCGCCGCCTGGGTCCACTCCTGGGACACCCGACAGATGTTTTTC. The encoded protein is CALGYFPAAWVHSWDTRQMFF. The V and J genes are TRDV1 and TRDJ3; D might be TRDD3 (5 bases). TCRdb is silent on the J gene; assignment here came from matching the DNA to germline. The CDR3 runs 21 residues. Germline V CDR1 and CDR2: TSWWSYY, QGS. Between the trimmed V and J ends, which lost 5 bases and 0 bases, there was a span of 23 bases.

With regard to this clone: TCRdb attributes to this sequence the protein of a much larger clone, which differs from the DNA translation at residue 20; a read error is likely, and the protein displayed is translated from the DNA. DNA of the CDR3: TGTGCTCTTGGGGAAGGCGGGTCAGATTCCGACTGGGGGATACTCACACCGTGTCTCAATAAACTCATCTTT. This encodes CALGEGGSDSDWGILTPCLNKLIF. The chain carries TRDV1 and TRDJ1; 12 nucleotides match TRDD3. As TCRdb names no J gene, one was assigned here on the basis of a DNA match to germline. The CDR3 length is 24 residues. After removal of 2 bases from V and 6 bases from J, the junction contained 31 bases not matched to a gene. Germline V CDR1 and CDR2: TSWWSYY, QGS.

In its sample, this clone was seen many times. This sequence is one base from a far larger clone and is likely a read error. Other DNA sequences of this sample code for an identical CDR3. The CDR3 DNA is TGTGCCTGTGACACTGGTTTTGGGGGACCGTACACCGATAAACTCATCTTT. Its protein product is CACDTGFGGPYTDKLIF. The chain combines TRDV2 with TRDJ1; 7 nucleotides line up with TRDD3. The germline V gene has CDR1 GEAIGNYY and CDR2 EKD. The CDR3 sequence is 17 residues long. J was trimmed by 0 bases and V by 1 base; bases with no gene match: 10.

About this clone: This may be a read error: a much more frequent sequence differs by one nucleotide. This CDR3 is also generated by other DNA sequences in the sample. The V and J genes are TRDV1 and TRDJ1; D not resolved. This CDR3 has 20 residues. Germline CDR1 and CDR2: TSWWSYY and QGS. V lost 2 bases, J lost 0 bases, and 25 bases lay in between. The CDR3 here is CALGELVGRELLQYTDKLIF. The DNA of the CDR3 is TGTGCTCTTGGGGAATTAGTGGGTCGGGAACTGTTACAATACACCGATAAACTCATCTTT.

This clone was observed a handful of times. TCRdb's protein for this DNA is that of a much larger clone and differs from the translation at residue 8, likely a read error; the protein shown is the DNA translation. V is TRDV1 and J is TRDJ1; perhaps TRDD3 as D (6 bases). Trimming took off 2 bases at V and 3 bases at J, with 16 bases between the two ends. The CDR3 contains 16 residues. In germline, CDR1 is TSWWSYY, CDR2 QGS. The CDR3: CALGESFRGRSDKLIF. The CDR3 region has the DNA TGTGCTCTTGGGGAATCTTTCCGGGGGAGGTCCGATAAACTCATCTTT.

This clone was detected ten times or more. This sequence is one base from a far larger clone and is likely a read error. The same CDR3 arises from other DNA sequences in this sample as well. V gene TRDV1 combines with J gene TRDJ1; TRDD3 matches 9 bases. Here the J gene came from matching the DNA to germline, since TCRdb omits it. The junction had 20 bases not matched to a gene; V was cut back by 3 bases and J by 0 bases. Per the germline V gene, CDR1 is TSWWSYY and CDR2 is QGS. CDR3 length equals 21 residues. CDR3 in amino acids: CALGETTGLLWGIRYTDKLIF. DNA of the CDR3: TGTGCTCTTGGGGAGACCACCGGCCTTCTTTGGGGGATAAGGTACACCGATAAACTCATCTTT.

This clone rates as medium-sized. The junction differs from germline at one of its ends, possibly a read error. Other DNA sequences of this sample code for an identical CDR3. J is TRDJ1 and V is TRDV1, with 9 bases aligning to TRDD3. Germline V gene data show CDR1 as TSWWSYY and CDR2 as QGS. The CDR3 extends over 21 amino acids. The CDR3 DNA sequence: TGTGCCCTTGGGCTCCCGTTCCTACCGGCAGGTCTGGGGGATCGCAATCGGGGACTCATCTTT. Protein: CALGLPFLPAGLGDRNRGLIF.

This clone was detected only a few times. TCRdb has a much larger clone's protein, which differs at residue 7 from the translation of this DNA, likely because of a read error; what is shown is the protein translated from the DNA. V gene TRDV1 combines with J gene TRDJ1, with 12 bases lining up with TRDD3. No J gene is reported in TCRdb; it was inferred here by comparing the DNA with germline. V trimming: 2 bases; J trimming: 3 bases; junction bases outside the gene matches: 19. CDR1 and CDR2 from the germline V gene are TSWWSYY and QGS. The CDR3 totals 21 residues. CDR3 sequence: CALGELLSSYLYWGIPDKLIF. The DNA for the CDR3 is TGTGCTCTTGGGGAATTGCTCTCTTCCTACCTTTACTGGGGGATACCCGATAAACTCATCTTT.

The rearrangement uses TRDV1 and TRDJ1; perhaps TRDD2 as D (9 bases). The J gene comes from matching the DNA to germline here; TCRdb lacks it. Germline V gene lookup returns CDR1 TSWWSYY and CDR2 QGS. The V and J ends lost 11 bases and 2 bases respectively, with 39 bases between them. CDR3 size: 21 residues. The CDR3, as DNA: TGTGCTTTTATGCTATTTCTAGGCCTTCCTACTGGGATACGTGGGACCGATAAACTCATCTTT. Its protein is CAFMLFLGLPTGIRGTDKLIF.

The table lists this clone with many counts. TCRdb assigns this DNA the protein of a much larger clone, which departs from its translation at residue 16; this likely reflects a read error, and the protein shown comes from translating the DNA. The chain joins TRDV1 to TRDJ1; D may match TRDD2 or TRDD3 (5 bases each). Per germline, CDR1 TSWWSYY and CDR2 QGS. The CDR3 loop spans 20 amino acids. The CDR3 bases are TGTGCTCTTGGGAACTTCCCAGTACTGGCGGATTCTCTGTACACCTATAAACTCATCTTT. Protein product: CALGNFPVLADSLYTYKLIF.